The clone carrying this T cell receptor beta chain was recorded many times. The data are from a study of CD8 T cells in ankylosing spondylitis. CDR3 length equals 14 residues. The V gene's germline CDR1 is SQVTM and CDR2 ANQGSEA. The junction had 7 bases not matched to a gene; V was cut back by 2 bases and J by 3 bases. TCRdb independently ran MiXCR on the 5' RACE reads; one entry per CDR3 protein. The sample holds some 140,000 distinct CDR3 sequences, over 10% seen once. The sequencing sample was made of blood, either unsorted or a sorted T cell fraction (not recorded which). The sequence was collected from a female donor with ankylosing spondylitis or in good health (not recorded which). This chain uses TRBV29-1 with TRBJ2-7, with 7 bases matching TRBD1. CDR3 loop: CSVESARGSYEQYF. The CDR3 DNA reads TGCAGCGTTGAATCGGCCAGGGGGAGCTACGAGCAGTACTTC.